The clone carrying this T cell receptor beta chain appeared a few times. TCRdb re-called the RT-PCR reads through MiXCR, storing one row per CDR3 protein. The repertoire consists of roughly 880,000 distinct CDR3 sequences, with about a sixth occurring once and the leading ten covering 6%. This sample stems from a study of patients and donors after allogeneic stem cell transplantation. Per the germline V gene, CDR1 is MGHDK and CDR2 is SYGVNS. The CDR3 covers 17 residues. V was shortened by 0 bases and J by 4 bases, with 13 bases between the two germline ends. The V gene is TRBV25-1, the J gene TRBJ1-6, with D perhaps matching TRBD1 (6 bases). The source of this sequence is a human donor who was either an allogeneic HSCT recipient or a stem cell or donor lymphocyte infusion donor (not recorded which). It is not recorded whose cells these are; they may come from a transplant donor. Sequencing was performed on blood, either unsorted or a sorted T cell fraction (not recorded which). The CDR3 DNA is TGTGCCAGCAGTGAATATTCCAGGGGTGGGTATAATTCACCCCTCCACTTT. It yields the protein CASSEYSRGGYNSPLHF.